The T cell receptor (beta chain) under discussion was sequenced for a study of cytomegalovirus exposure and HLA in healthy donors. About the study: Researchers previously reported finding more than 100 million unique TCR beta sequences from roughly 170 million T cells.

This CDR3 contains 15 residues. CDR1 and CDR2 from the germline V gene are LNHDA and SQIVND (reference sequence). Deletions cut 6 bases from V and 0 bases from J, with 14 bases between. PCR amplification relied on 60 Vbeta primers (plus 13 Jbeta primers). The assay was immunoSEQ multiplex PCR, and TCRdb's table has in-frame clones only and misses some. There are around 55,000 clones in the sample; approximately 71% occur only once, and roughly 35% lies in the top ten. Specimen: PBMCs. The receptor was isolated from a man between 40 and 49 years old in good health and CMV-seropositive. V and J are TRBV19 and TRBJ1-1, with D perhaps TRBD1 (5 bases). The CDR3: CASSGQGFMNTEAFF. The CDR3 nucleotides read TGTGCCAGTAGCGGCCAGGGTTTCATGAACACTGAAGCTTTCTTT.